The 10 T cell receptor beta chains listed next were all sequenced from one sample in a study of cytomegalovirus exposure and HLA in healthy donors. PCR involved 60 Vbeta and 13 Jbeta primers. Measured with immunoSEQ multiplex PCR; TCRdb has only the in-frame clones, and not every one. The sample records fewer than 180,000 clones, 60% to 70% being singletons. Material for sequencing was PBMCs. The receptors were gathered from a woman aged 55 to 70 in good health and CMV-seropositive.

This chain uses TRBV18 with TRBJ2-2; D is unresolved. V was trimmed by 3 bases and J by 0 bases, leaving 11 bases between them. Germline lookup yields CDR1 KGHSH and CDR2 LQKENI. The CDR3 is 16 residues long. The CDR3 loop is CASSPRLTPNTGELFF. CDR3 bases: TGTGCCAGCTCACCCCGCCTAACCCCGAACACCGGGGAGCTGTTTTTT. Based on the CDR3 plus reference TRBV18 and TRBJ2-2, the full variable domain is NAGVMQNPRHLVRRRGQEARLRCSPMKGHSHVYWYRQLPEEGLKFMVYLQKENIIDESGMPKERFSAEFPKEGPSILRIQQVVRGDSAAYFCASSPRLTPNTGELFFGEGSRLTVL.

This clone occurred a few times. The chain couples TRBV28 to TRBJ2-6, with 7 bases fitting TRBD1. CDR3 length: 16 amino acids. Germline V gives CDR1 MDHEN, CDR2 SYDVKM. The V segment lost 8 bases and the J segment 2 bases; nucleotides outside the gene matches: 9. CDR3 sequence (DNA): TGTGCCAGCTCCTCCGAGGGGGCAACTGGGGCCAACGTCCTGACTTTC. Its translation is CASSSEGATGANVLTF.

The chain recombines TRBV4-3 with TRBJ1-4; tentative D call: TRBD1 (5 bases). Germline loops: CDR1 LGHNA, CDR2 YSLEER. This CDR3 is 15 amino acids long. V lost 1 base and J lost 2, with 8 bases in between. CDR3 sequence reads: CASSQGKGTNEKLFF. In DNA, the CDR3 is TGCGCCAGCAGCCAAGGGAAGGGGACTAATGAAAAACTGTTTTTT.

This clone was recorded a few times. This chain joins TRBV9 and TRBJ2-3; D gene uncertain. Trimming removed 0 bases from V and 2 bases from J, with 13 bases in between. The CDR3 runs to 16 residues. Germline V gives CDR1 SGDLS, CDR2 YYNGEE. CDR3 sequence (DNA): TGTGCCAGCAGCGTAGATGTCTCCTTTTTCACAGATACGCAGTATTTT. Protein product: CASSVDVSFFTDTQYF.

This clone was counted once. The chain employs TRBV10-3 and TRBJ2-3; D is unresolved. The CDR3 has 13 amino acids. Between the trimmed V and J ends, which lost 0 bases and 1 base, there was a span of 2 bases. Germline CDR1 reads ENHRY; CDR2 reads SYGVKD. CDR3 loop: CAISESGTDTQYF. Written as DNA, the CDR3 is TGTGCCATCAGTGAGTCCGGCACAGATACGCAGTATTTT.

This clone was observed a handful of times. The V and J genes are TRBV28 and TRBJ1-4, with a possible D match to TRBD1 (5 bases). The CDR3 is 14 residues long. The germline CDR1 and CDR2 sequences are MDHEN and SYDVKM. V dropped 8 bases and J dropped 8 bases, with 18 bases sitting between them. The CDR3 reads CASGTLGAGEKLFF. In DNA, the CDR3 is TGTGCCAGCGGTACTTTAGGGGCCGGCGAAAAACTGTTTTTT.

The chain combines TRBV10-3 with TRBJ2-3; 11 bases line up with TRBD2. With V trimmed by 4 bases and J by 6 bases, 12 bases remained unmatched. The CDR3 loop spans 17 amino acids. Germline loops: CDR1 ENHRY, CDR2 SYGVKD. The CDR3 here is CAISGPGIAGGPDTQYF. The DNA for the CDR3 is TGTGCCATCAGTGGCCCAGGGATAGCGGGAGGGCCGGATACGCAGTATTTT.

The chain employs TRBV18 and TRBJ1-1; TRBD1 is a possible D gene (6 bases). Germline CDR1 is KGHSH and CDR2 is LQKENI. The CDR3 consists of 16 residues. Trimming stripped 5 bases from V and 2 bases from J, with 18 bases between. CDR3 sequence reads: CASSVRDTSLNTEAFF. In nucleotides, the CDR3 is TGTGCCAGCTCAGTCCGGGACACATCCCTAAACACTGAAGCTTTCTTT.

The chain recombines TRBV5-1 with TRBJ1-1; 9 bases are shared with TRBD1. V trimming: 4 bases; J trimming: 5 bases; junction bases outside the gene matches: 15. This CDR3 has 17 residues. CDR1 is SGHRS, CDR2 YFSETQ, per germline. The CDR3 DNA reads as TGCGCCAGCAGCCAGGGAGGGACAGGGATGGCGAGGACTGAAGCTTTCTTT. Its translation: CASSQGGTGMARTEAFF.

The chain couples TRBV7-6 to TRBJ2-1, with 9 bases that match TRBD2. The germline CDR1 and CDR2 sequences are SGHVS and FNYEAQ. The trim removed 2 bases at V and 7 bases at J, leaving 12 bases unmatched. The CDR3 totals 17 residues. The CDR3 is CASSLSLAGRGWNEQFF. CDR3 bases: TGTGCCAGCAGCTTATCCCTAGCGGGACGGGGGTGGAATGAGCAGTTCTTC. Together with reference TRBV7-6 and TRBJ2-1, the CDR3 gives the full variable domain: GAGVSQSPRYKVTKRGQDVALRCDPISGHVSLYWYRQALGQGPEFLTYFNYEAQQDKSGLPNDRFSAERPEGSISTLTIQRTEQRDSAMYRCASSLSLAGRGWNEQFFGPGTRLTVL.